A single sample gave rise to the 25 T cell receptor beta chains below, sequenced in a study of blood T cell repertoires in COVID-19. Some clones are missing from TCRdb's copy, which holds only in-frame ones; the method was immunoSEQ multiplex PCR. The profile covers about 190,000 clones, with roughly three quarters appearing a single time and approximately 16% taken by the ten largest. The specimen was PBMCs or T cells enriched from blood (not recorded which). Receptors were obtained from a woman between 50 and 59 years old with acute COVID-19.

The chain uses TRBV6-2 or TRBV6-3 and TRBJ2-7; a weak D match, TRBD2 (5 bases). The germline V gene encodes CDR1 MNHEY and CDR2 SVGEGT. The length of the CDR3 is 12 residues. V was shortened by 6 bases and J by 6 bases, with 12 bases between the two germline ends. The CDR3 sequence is CASSQTGIEQYV. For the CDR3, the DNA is TGTGCCAGCAGCCAAACGGGGATCGAGCAGTACGTC.

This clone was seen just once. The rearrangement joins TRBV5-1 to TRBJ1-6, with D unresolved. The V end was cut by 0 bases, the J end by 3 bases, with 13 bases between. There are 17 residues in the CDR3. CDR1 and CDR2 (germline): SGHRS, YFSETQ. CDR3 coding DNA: TGCGCCAGCAGCTTGGGGCGCGGGGAGGGCTATAATTCACCCCTCCACTTT. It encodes CASSLGRGEGYNSPLHF.

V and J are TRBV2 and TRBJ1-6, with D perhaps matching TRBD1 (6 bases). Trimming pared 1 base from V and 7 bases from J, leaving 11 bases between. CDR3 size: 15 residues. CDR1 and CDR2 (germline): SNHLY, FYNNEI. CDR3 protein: CASSEGWGPNSPLHF. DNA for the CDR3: TGTGCCAGCAGTGAAGGCTGGGGGCCCAATTCACCCCTCCACTTT.

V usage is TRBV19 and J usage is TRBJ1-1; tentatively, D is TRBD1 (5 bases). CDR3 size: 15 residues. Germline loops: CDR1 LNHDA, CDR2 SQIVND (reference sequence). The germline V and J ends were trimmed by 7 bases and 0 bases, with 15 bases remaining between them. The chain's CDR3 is CASKGTTIMNTEAFF. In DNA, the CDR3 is TGTGCCAGTAAAGGGACTACGATTATGAACACTGAAGCTTTCTTT.

CDR3 amino acids: CASSSPWGIAGSDYGYTF. The CDR3 nucleotides are TGTGCCAGCAGTTCACCCTGGGGCATAGCCGGATCGGACTATGGCTACACCTTC. This rearrangement joins TRBV2 to TRBJ1-2, with TRBD1 as a possible D gene (5 bases). The germline V gene has CDR1 SNHLY and CDR2 FYNNEI. Deletions cut 5 bases from V and 3 bases from J, with 25 bases between. The CDR3 consists of 18 residues.

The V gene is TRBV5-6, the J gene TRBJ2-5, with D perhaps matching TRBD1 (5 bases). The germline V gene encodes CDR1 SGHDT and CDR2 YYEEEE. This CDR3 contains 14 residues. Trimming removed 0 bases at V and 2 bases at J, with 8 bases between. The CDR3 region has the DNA TGTGCCAGCAGCTTGGGGACAAATCAAGAGACCCAGTACTTC. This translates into CASSLGTNQETQYF.

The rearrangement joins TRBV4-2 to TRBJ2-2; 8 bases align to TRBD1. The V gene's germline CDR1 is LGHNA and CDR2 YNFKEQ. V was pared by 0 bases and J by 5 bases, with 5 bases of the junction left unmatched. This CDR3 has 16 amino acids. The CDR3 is CASSQDRDRPTGELFF. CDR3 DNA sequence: TGTGCCAGCAGCCAAGATCGGGACAGGCCGACCGGGGAGCTGTTTTTT.

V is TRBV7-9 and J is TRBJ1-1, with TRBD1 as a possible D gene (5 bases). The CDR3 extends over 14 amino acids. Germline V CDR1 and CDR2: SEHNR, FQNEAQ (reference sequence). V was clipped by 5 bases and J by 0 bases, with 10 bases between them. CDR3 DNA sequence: TGTGCCAGCAGCATAGAGGGGATGAACACTGAAGCTTTCTTT. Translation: CASSIEGMNTEAFF.

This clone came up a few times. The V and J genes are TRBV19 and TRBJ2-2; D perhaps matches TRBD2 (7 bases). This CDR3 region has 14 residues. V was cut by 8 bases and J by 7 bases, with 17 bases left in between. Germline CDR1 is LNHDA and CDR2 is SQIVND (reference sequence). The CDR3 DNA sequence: TGTGCCAGTGGGTACGGGGGGCCCGGCGGGGAGCTGTTTTTT. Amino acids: CASGYGGPGGELFF.

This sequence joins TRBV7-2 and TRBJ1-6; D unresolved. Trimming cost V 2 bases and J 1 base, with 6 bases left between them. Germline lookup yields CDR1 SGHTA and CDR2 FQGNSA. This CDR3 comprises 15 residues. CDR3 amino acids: CASSLSGSYNSPLHF. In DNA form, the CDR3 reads TGTGCCAGCAGCTTATCGGGGTCCTATAATTCACCCCTCCACTTT.

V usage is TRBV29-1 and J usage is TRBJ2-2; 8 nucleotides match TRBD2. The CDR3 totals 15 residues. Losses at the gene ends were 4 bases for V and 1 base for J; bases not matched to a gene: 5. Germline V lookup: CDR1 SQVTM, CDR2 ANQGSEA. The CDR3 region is CSVARGGGNTGELFF. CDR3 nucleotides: TGCAGCGTTGCCCGGGGGGGCGGGAACACCGGGGAGCTGTTTTTT.

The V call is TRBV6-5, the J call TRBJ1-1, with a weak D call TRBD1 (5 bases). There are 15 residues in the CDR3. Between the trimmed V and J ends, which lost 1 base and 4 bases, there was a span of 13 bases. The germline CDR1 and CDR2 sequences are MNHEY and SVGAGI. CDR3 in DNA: TGTGCCAGCAGTTACTATGGGGCGAGGAGCACTGAAGCTTTCTTT. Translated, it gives CASSYYGARSTEAFF.

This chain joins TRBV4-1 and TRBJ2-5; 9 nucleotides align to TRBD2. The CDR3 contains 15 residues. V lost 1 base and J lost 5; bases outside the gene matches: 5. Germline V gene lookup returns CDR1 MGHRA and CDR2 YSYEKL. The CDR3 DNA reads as TGCGCCAGCAGCCAAGGCGGGGGGGCAGGGGAGACCCAGTACTTC. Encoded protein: CASSQGGGAGETQYF.

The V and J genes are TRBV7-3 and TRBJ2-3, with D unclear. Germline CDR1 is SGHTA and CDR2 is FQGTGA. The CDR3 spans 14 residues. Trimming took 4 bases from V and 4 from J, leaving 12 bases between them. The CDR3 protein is CASSSGPLADTQYF. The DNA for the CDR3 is TGTGCCAGCAGCTCGGGTCCTTTGGCAGATACGCAGTATTTT.

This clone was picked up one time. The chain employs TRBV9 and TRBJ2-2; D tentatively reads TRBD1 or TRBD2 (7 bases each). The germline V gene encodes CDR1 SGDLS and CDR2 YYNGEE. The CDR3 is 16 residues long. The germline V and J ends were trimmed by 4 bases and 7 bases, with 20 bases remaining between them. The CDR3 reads CASSLGGGGFSGELFF. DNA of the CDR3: TGTGCCAGCAGCCTAGGGGGCGGGGGTTTCAGCGGGGAGCTGTTTTTT.

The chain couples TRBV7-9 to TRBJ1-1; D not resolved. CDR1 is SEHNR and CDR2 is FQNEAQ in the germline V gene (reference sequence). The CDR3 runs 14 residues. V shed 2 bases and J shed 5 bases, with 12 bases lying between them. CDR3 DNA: TGTGCCAGCAGCTTAACGGTTGGGCAGACTGAAGCTTTCTTT. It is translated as CASSLTVGQTEAFF.

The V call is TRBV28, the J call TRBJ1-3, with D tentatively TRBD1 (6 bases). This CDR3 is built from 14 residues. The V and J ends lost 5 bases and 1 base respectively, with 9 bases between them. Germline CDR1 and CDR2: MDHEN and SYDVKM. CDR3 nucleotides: TGTGCCAGCAGTCCCACAGGGTCTGGAAACACCATATATTTT. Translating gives CASSPTGSGNTIYF.

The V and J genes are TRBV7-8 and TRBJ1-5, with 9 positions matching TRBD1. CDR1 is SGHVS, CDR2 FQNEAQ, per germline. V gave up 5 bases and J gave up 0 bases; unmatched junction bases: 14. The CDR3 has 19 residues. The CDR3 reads CASSDWGTGPLYSNQPQHF. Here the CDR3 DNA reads TGTGCCAGCAGCGACTGGGGGACAGGGCCATTATATAGCAATCAGCCCCAGCATTTT.

The CDR3 DNA sequence: TGTGCCAGCAGTGAAGACAACTCCTACGAGCAGTACGTC. Protein sequence: CASSEDNSYEQYV. The chain is built from TRBV6-1 and TRBJ2-7; unclear D gene. CDR1 MNHNS and CDR2 SASEGT come from the germline V gene. V lost 1 base, J lost 0 bases, and 4 bases lay in between. The CDR3 length is 13 residues.

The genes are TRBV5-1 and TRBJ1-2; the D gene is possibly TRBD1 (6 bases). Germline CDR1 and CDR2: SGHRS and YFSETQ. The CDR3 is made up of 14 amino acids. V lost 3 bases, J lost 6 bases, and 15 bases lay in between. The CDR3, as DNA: TGCGCCAGCAGCTCGTCCAGGGGCTCGGATGGCTACACCTTC. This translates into CASSSSRGSDGYTF.

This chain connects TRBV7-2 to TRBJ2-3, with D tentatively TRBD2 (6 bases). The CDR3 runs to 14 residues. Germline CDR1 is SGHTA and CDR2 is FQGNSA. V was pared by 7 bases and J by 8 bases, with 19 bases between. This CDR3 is CASTPGVRGGTQYF. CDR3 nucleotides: TGTGCCAGCACCCCGGGGGTTAGGGGCGGTACGCAGTATTTT.

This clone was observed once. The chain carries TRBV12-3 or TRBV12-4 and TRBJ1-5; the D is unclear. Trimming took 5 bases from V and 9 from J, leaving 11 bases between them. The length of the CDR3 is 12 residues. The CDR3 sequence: CASSERNPPQHF. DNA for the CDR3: TGTGCCAGCAGTGAGAGGAACCCGCCCCAGCATTTT.

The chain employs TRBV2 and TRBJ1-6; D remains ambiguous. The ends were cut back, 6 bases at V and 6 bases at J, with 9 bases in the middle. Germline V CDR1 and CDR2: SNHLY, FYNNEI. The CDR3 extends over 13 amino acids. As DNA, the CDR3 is TGTGCCAGCAGAAGCCCTCTTAATTCACCCCTCCACTTT. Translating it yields CASRSPLNSPLHF.

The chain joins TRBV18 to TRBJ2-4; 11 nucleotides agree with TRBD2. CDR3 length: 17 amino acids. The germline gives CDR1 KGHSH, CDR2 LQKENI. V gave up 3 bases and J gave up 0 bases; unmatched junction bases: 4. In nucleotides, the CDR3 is TGTGCCAGCTCACCGGGACTAGCGGTGCTAGCCAAAAACATTCAGTACTTC. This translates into CASSPGLAVLAKNIQYF.

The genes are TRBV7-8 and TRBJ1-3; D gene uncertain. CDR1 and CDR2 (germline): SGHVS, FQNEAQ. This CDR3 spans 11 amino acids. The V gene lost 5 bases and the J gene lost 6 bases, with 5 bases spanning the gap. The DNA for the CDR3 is TGTGCCAGCAGCGAGATAAACACCATATATTTT. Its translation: CASSEINTIYF.